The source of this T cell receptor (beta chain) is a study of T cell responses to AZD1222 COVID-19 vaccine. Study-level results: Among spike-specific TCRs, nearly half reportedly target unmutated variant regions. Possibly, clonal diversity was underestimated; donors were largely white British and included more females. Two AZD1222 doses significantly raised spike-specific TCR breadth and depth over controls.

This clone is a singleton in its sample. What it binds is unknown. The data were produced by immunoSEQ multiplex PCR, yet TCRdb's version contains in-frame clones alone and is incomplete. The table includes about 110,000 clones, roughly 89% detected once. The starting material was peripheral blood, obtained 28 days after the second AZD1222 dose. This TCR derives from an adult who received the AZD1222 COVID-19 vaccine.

The CDR3 loop is CATNRGDGSGYTF. The CDR3 nucleotides read TGTGCCACTAATCGGGGGGATGGTTCCGGCTACACCTTC. V usage is TRBV28 and J usage is TRBJ1-2; perhaps TRBD1 as D (5 bases). The CDR3 is 13 residues long. Per the germline V gene, CDR1 is MDHEN and CDR2 is SYDVKM. V shed 10 bases and J shed 8 bases, with 20 bases lying between them.